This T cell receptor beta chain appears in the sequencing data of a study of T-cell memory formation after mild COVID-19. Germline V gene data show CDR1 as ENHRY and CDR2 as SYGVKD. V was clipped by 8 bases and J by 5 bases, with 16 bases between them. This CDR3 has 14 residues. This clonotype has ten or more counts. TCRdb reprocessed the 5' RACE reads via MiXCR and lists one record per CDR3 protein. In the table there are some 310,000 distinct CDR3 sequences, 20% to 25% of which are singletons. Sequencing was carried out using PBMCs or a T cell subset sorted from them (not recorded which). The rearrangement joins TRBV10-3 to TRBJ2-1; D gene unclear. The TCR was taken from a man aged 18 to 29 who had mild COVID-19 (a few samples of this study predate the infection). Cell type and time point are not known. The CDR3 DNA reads TGTGCCATCCGTCCCACAGTAGGAGACAATGAGCAGTTCTTC. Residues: CAIRPTVGDNEQFF.